The subject of this entry is one T cell receptor beta chain. The entry originates in a study of blood T cell repertoires in COVID-19. Study context: The United States, Italy and Spain were the sources of the acute and convalescent COVID-19 samples.

The CDR3 runs to 19 residues. The assay was immunoSEQ multiplex PCR, and TCRdb's table has in-frame clones only and misses some. Of hundreds of thousands of clones in the sample, approximately 80% were seen once. This TCR derives from a woman aged 45 to 65 with active or convalescent COVID-19. The V gene is TRBV21-1, the J gene TRBJ2-5; TRBD1, the table's D call, was not compared with the DNA. TRBV21-1 is deemed a pseudogene. Sequencing was performed on peripheral blood. The CDR3 bases are TGTGCCAGCAGCAAATCCCCAAGACAGGGAGAGGGCTGTCAAGAGACCCAGTACTTC. It specifies CASSKSPRQGEGCQETQYF.